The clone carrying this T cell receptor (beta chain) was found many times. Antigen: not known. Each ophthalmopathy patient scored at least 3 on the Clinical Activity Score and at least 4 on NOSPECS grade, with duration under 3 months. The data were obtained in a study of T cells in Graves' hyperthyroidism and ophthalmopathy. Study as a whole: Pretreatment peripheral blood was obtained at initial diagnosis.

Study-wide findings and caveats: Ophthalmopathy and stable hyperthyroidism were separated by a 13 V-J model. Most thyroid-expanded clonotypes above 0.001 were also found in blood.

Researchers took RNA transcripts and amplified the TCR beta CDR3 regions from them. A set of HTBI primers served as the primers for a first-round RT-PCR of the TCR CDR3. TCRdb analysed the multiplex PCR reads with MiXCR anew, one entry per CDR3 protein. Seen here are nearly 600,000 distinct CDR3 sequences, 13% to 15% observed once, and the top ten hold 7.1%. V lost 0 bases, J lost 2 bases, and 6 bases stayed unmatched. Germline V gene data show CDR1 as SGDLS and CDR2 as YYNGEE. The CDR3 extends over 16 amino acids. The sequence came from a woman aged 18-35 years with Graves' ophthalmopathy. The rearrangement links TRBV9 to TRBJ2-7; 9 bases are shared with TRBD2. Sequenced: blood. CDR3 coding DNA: TGTGCCAGCAGCGTAGACTGGCGGGAGGGGACCTACGAGCAGTACTTC. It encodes CASSVDWREGTYEQYF. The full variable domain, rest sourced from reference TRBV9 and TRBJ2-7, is DSGVTQTPKHLITATGQRVTLRCSPRSGDLSVYWYQQSLDQGLQFLIQYYNGEERAKGNILERFSAQQFPDLHSELNLSSLELGDSALYFCASSVDWREGTYEQYFGPGTRLTVT.